Given below is one T cell receptor (beta chain) in context. Its antigen is not known. Only in-frame clones appear in the TCRdb table, and some are missing; sequencing was by immunoSEQ multiplex PCR. This table holds about 240,000 clones, 80% to 85% found once. This record comes from a study of Tregs in tolerant kidney transplant recipients. Overall study results and limits: No direct test of biological reproducibility was done here. The most relevant donor-specific Treg TCRbeta repertoire apparently came from expansion with activated donor B cells.

The CDR3 has 16 amino acids. Germline V gene data show CDR1 as SGHDT and CDR2 as YYEEEE. V was pared by 2 bases and J by 6 bases, with 17 bases between. Unstimulated Tregs (CD4+CD25+CD127-) and CD4+CD25- non-Tregs were sorted from PBMCs. The source material was CD4+ T cells from blood. This TCR came from a human donor in good health. This chain connects TRBV5-6 to TRBJ2-2; no firm D call. CDR3 in DNA: TGTGCCAGCAGCTTTGTTGTGACATTAGGTTCCGGGGAGCTGTTTTTT. It translates to CASSFVVTLGSGELFF. The whole variable domain, filled in from reference TRBV5-6 and TRBJ2-2, reads DAGVTQSPTHLIKTRGQQVTLRCSPKSGHDTVSWYQQALGQGPQFIFQYYEEEERQRGNFPDRFSGHQFPNYSSELNVNALLLGDSALYLCASSFVVTLGSGELFFGEGSRLTVL.